This T cell receptor (beta chain) was obtained from a study of shared clonotypes between healthy human individuals. The count of this clone is one. Naive CD8 cells comprised CD45RO-negative, CCR7-positively selected cells, excluding terminally differentiated effector memory CD45RA+ cells. All donors were healthy HIV-negative adults lacking recent acute infections or vaccinations. Germline V gene data show CDR1 as SGHRS and CDR2 as YFSETQ. CDR3 length equals 15 residues. Deletions cut 2 bases from V and 2 bases from J, with 11 bases between. The data were produced by immunoSEQ multiplex PCR, yet TCRdb's version contains in-frame clones alone and is incomplete. The sample carries nearly 600,000 clones, less than 97% recorded once.

The chain carries TRBV5-1 and TRBJ2-1; D unresolved. The receptor's source is a woman aged 30 to 39 in good health. Sequenced sample: naive CD8+ T cells sorted from blood. CDR3 sequence: CASSFGNGAYNEQFF. The CDR3 DNA reads as TGCGCCAGCAGCTTTGGAAACGGCGCCTACAATGAGCAGTTCTTC. The variable domain in full, with the rest retrieved from reference TRBV5-1 and TRBJ2-1, is KAGVTQTPRYLIKTRGQQVTLSCSPISGHRSVSWYQQTPGQGLQFLFEYFSETQRNKGNFPGRFSGRQFSNSRSEMNVSTLELGDSALYLCASSFGNGAYNEQFFGPGTRLTVL.